The entry that follows covers one T cell receptor (beta chain) sequence. The J segment lost 6 bases and the V segment lost 0 bases, leaving 5 bases of the junction unmatched. The CDR3 loop spans 16 amino acids. Per the germline V gene, CDR1 is LGHNA and CDR2 is YSLEER. The data are from a study of blood T cell repertoires in COVID-19. The assay was immunoSEQ multiplex PCR, and TCRdb's table has in-frame clones only and misses some. The sample has approximately 100,000 clones; about 83% are singletons. The sample taken for sequencing was peripheral blood. The rearrangement links TRBV4-3 to TRBJ1-4; 9 nucleotides align to TRBD1. This clonotype originated in a human donor in a cohort sampled during active COVID-19. The CDR3 loop is CASSQDLGTGHEKLFF. DNA of the CDR3: TGCGCCAGCAGCCAAGATCTGGGGACAGGGCATGAAAAACTGTTTTTT.